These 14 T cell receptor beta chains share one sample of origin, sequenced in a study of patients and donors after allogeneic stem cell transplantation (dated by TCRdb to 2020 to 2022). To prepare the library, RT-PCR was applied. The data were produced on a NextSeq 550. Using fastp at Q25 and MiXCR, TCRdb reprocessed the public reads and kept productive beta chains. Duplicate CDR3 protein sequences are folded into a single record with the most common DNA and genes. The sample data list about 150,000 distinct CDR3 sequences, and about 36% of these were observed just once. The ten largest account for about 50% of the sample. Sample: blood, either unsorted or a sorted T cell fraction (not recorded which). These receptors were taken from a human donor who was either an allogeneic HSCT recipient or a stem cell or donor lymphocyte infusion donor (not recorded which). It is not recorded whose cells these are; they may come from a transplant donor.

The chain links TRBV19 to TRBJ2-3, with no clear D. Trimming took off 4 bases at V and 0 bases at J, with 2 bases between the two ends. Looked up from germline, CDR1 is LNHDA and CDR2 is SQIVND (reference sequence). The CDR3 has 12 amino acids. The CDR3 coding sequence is TGTGCCAGTAGTACTAGCACAGATACGCAGTATTTT. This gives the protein CASSTSTDTQYF.

DNA of the CDR3: TGTGCCAGCTTCTTAAATGGGAGCCCCCAGCATTTT. Its translation is CASFLNGSPQHF. The chain uses TRBV12-3 or TRBV12-4 and TRBJ1-5; no firm D call. The CDR3 consists of 12 residues. Between the trimmed V and J ends, which lost 8 bases and 10 bases, there was a span of 15 bases.

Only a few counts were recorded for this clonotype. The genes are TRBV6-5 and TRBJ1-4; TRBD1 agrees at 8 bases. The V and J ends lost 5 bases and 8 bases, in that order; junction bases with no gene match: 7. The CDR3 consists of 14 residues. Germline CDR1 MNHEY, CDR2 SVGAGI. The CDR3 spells CASSPGGHREKLFF. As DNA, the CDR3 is TGTGCCAGCAGTCCAGGGGGCCATAGGGAAAAACTGTTTTTT.

CDR3 sequence: CAISGTPNTEAFF. The CDR3 nucleotides read TGTGCCATTTCCGGGACACCTAACACTGAAGCTTTCTTT. The J gene is TRBJ1-1, the V gene TRBV10-3; D is possibly TRBD1 (6 bases). This CDR3 comprises 13 residues. Trimming left V 9 bases short and J 2 bases short, with 13 bases between. From germline, CDR1 is ENHRY and CDR2 SYGVKD.

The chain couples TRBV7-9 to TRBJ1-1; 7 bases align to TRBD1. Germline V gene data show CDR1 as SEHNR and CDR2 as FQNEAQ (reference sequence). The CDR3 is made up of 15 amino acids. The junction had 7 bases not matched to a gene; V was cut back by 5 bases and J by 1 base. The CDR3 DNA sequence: TGTGCCAGCAGCCCACCGGGACAGCGGAACACTGAAGCTTTCTTT. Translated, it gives CASSPPGQRNTEAFF.

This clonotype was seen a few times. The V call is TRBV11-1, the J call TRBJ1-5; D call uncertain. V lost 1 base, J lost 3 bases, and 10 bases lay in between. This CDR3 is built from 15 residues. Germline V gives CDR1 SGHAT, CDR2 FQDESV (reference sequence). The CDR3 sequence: CASSLGPLVNQPQHF. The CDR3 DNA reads TGTGCCAGCAGCTTAGGTCCGCTCGTCAATCAGCCCCAGCATTTT.

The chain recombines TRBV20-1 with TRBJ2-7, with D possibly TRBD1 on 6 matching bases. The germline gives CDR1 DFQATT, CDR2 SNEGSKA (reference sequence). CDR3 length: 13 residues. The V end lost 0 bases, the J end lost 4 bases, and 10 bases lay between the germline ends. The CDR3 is CSARDGGRYEQYF. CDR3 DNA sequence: TGCAGTGCTAGAGATGGGGGCAGGTACGAGCAGTACTTC.

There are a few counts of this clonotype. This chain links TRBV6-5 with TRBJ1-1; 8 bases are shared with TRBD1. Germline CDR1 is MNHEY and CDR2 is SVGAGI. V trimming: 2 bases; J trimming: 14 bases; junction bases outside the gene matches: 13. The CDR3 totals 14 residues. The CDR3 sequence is CASSYRTGRDETFF. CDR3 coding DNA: TGTGCCAGCAGTTACCGGACAGGGCGAGACGAAACCTTCTTT.

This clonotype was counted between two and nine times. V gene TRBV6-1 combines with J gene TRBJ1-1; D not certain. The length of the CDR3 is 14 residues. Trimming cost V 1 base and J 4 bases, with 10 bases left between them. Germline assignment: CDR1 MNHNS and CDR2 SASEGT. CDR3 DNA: TGTGCCAGCAGTGAAGAAAAGGGCGGCACTGAAGCTTTCTTT. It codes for CASSEEKGGTEAFF.

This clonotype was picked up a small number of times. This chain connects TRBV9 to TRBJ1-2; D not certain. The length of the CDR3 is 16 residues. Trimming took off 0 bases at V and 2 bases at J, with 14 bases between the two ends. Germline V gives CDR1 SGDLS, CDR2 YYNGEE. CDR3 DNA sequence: TGTGCCAGCAGCGTAGACCTTCGACGGGAGAACTATGGCTACACCTTC. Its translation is CASSVDLRRENYGYTF.

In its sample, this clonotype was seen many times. The CDR3 protein is CSVPQGGQPQHF. The CDR3, as DNA: TGCAGCGTTCCACAGGGAGGGCAGCCCCAGCATTTT. The chain joins TRBV29-1 to TRBJ1-5, with D perhaps TRBD1 (6 bases). Germline CDR1 is SQVTM and CDR2 is ANQGSEA. Trimming cost V 5 bases and J 7 bases, with 12 bases left between them. The CDR3 extends over 12 amino acids.

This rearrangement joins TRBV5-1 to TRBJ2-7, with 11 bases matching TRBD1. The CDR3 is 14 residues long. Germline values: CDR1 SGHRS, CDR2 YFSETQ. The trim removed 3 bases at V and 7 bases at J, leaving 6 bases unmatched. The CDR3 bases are TGCGCCAGCAGCTGGACAGGGGGCGCGGGGGAGCAGTACTTC. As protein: CASSWTGGAGEQYF.

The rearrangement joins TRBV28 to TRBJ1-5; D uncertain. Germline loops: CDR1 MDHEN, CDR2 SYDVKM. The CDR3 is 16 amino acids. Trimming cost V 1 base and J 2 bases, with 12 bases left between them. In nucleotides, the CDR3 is TGTGCCAGCAGTTTATTACGGGTAATCCGCAATCAGCCCCAGCATTTT. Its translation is CASSLLRVIRNQPQHF.

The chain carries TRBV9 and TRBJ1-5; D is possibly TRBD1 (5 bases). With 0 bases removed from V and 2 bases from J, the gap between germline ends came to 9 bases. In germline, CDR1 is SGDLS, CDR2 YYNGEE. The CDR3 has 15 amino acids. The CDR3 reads CASSVGGVGNQPQHF. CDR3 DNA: TGTGCCAGCAGCGTAGGAGGGGTTGGCAATCAGCCCCAGCATTTT.